This TCR beta chain was documented in a study of blood T cell repertoires in COVID-19. The Seattle site enrolled patients during active infection and followed them longitudinally. V gave up 3 bases and J gave up 6 bases, with 9 bases separating them. Germline assignment: CDR1 MNHEY and CDR2 SMNVEV (reference sequence). The CDR3 loop spans 13 amino acids. In the authors' methods: The authors estimated nucleated cell counts from reference gene primer amplification. Some clones are missing from TCRdb's copy, which holds only in-frame ones; the method was immunoSEQ multiplex PCR. V, J and clone size are those of that table, while D and trimming were read from the DNA. In the table there are about 180,000 clones, roughly 81% of which are singletons.

The sequence derives from a woman aged 80 or over with COVID-19, enrolled during active disease. The material sequenced was peripheral blood. V and J are TRBV27 and TRBJ2-1; the D gene is possibly TRBD1 (6 bases). In DNA, the CDR3 is TGTGCCAGCAGTTTTGGACAGTCCAATGAGCAGTTCTTC. This encodes CASSFGQSNEQFF.